Sequencing of this T cell receptor (beta chain) was carried out in a study of breast tumors, draining lymph nodes, adjacent tissues. In its sample, this clonotype was seen many times. This CDR3 has 13 residues. CDR1 is SEHNR and CDR2 is FQNEAQ in the germline V gene (reference sequence). Trimming pared 5 bases from V and 7 bases from J, leaving 12 bases between. TCRdb passed the multiplex PCR reads through MiXCR, listing each CDR3 protein once. The sample contains around 43,000 distinct CDR3 sequences, under 30% of which appear only once. The source material was breast tumor tissue. The J gene is TRBJ1-5, the V gene TRBV7-9, with D tentatively TRBD1 (5 bases). This receptor was taken from a female donor with breast cancer. Some clones in this sample may be carry-over from other donors' samples. As DNA, the CDR3 is TGTGCCAGCAGCCCCGGGGGGAAGCAGCCCCAGCATTTT. This sequence encodes CASSPGGKQPQHF.